This note documents a single T cell receptor beta chain sequence. V shed 6 bases and J 5 bases; nucleotides not matched to a gene: 7. Looked up from germline, CDR1 is GTSNPN and CDR2 is SVGIG (reference sequence). This CDR3 contains 14 residues. Sequencing was performed with immunoSEQ multiplex PCR; in TCRdb, only in-frame clones are kept and a portion is missing. The sample contains approximately 130,000 clones, roughly 69% of which appear only once. This entry belongs to a study of blood T cell repertoires in COVID-19. Overall study context: There were acute and convalescent COVID-19 samples, and they came from the United States, Italy and Spain.

Sequenced material: peripheral blood. This clonotype was sampled from a woman aged 65 to 85 with acute or convalescent COVID-19. This chain joins TRBV30 and TRBJ1-2; 12 nucleotides match TRBD1. The CDR3 sequence: CACQGQGARYGYTF. Here the CDR3 DNA reads TGTGCCTGTCAGGGACAGGGGGCGCGTTATGGCTACACCTTC.